This section outlines one TCR beta chain sequence together with its context. No cognate antigen has been identified for it. Base qualities are not at hand, and no much larger clone is one base apart. Ficoll-Paque density gradient centrifugation was used to isolate PBMCs. The data belong to a study of T-cell memory formation after mild COVID-19 (dated by TCRdb to 2020 to 2022). About the investigation overall: TCR sequence clusters from the two donors were largely donor specific. T-cell clones expanding and contracting after mild COVID-19 in a couple of donors were tracked by longitudinal TCRalpha and TCRbeta repertoire sequencing. The cohort was made up of two young adult volunteers, one female and one male, who were previously healthy. Study-wide findings and limitations: Some responding clones were detected in pre-infection memory, suggesting pre-existing cross-reactive memory T cells joined the SARS-CoV-2 response. Contracting CD4+ clones were located mainly in the CM and EM memory subsets, whereas CD8+ clones were found to be enriched in EMRA. Clones that contracted from day 15 to 85 showed balanced CD4/CD8 phenotypes, whereas a second wave of clones that expanded from day 15 to 37 leaned towards CD4+. Only a couple of mild cases were covered by the study, and larger cohorts that include severe cases with pre-infection samples were considered necessary. SARS-CoV-2 specificity of the second-wave clones peaking on day 37 was not confirmed.

Sequenced on an Illumina NovaSeq 6000. Using 5'RACE with constant-segment primers, TCRalpha and TCRbeta cDNA libraries were constructed, with sample barcodes and unique molecular identifiers added in the process. Trizol reagent was used to extract RNA from every sample. Amplification of the libraries took two PCR steps, and the second step added a second sample barcode plus Illumina TruSeq adapters. Libraries were sequenced on an Illumina NovaSeq with 2 x 150 bp paired-end reads. The authors processed their data as follows. Reads were demultiplexed and collapsed into UMI-guided consensus sequences with migec v1.2.7. Using mixcr v2.1.11, UMI consensuses were aligned to TRA and TRB V and J templates and then assembled into clonotypes. Expanded or contracted clonotypes were those called significant by both edgeR and NoisET, with noise models trained on biological replicates. edgeR calls used a false discovery rate-adjusted p below 0.01 and a log2 fold-change threshold of 1. As an exploratory analysis of dynamics, max-normalized trajectories of the 1000 most abundant clonotypes were examined by PCA with hierarchical clustering. Separately sequenced CD4+ and CD8+ repertoires were used to assign the CD4 or CD8 phenotype of responding clones. TCRdb applied fastp at Q25 and MiXCR to the public reads, then kept only in-frame beta chains. Each entry is one CDR3 protein sequence, shown with its most common DNA and genes. The V and J calls shown here were made by TCRdb, not taken from the authors' results. The table for this sample lists some 150,000 distinct CDR3 sequences; roughly a quarter of them were counted only once. Together, the top ten hold approximately 24% of the sample.

The clonotype was recovered from an adult woman who had mild COVID-19 (a few samples of this study predate the infection). The sample titles of this study are shuffled in the database, so cell type and time point are left out; the donor was told from shared clones. Sequencing was carried out using PBMCs or a T cell subset sorted from them (not recorded which).

The CDR3 region reads CASSEWGHRNSPLHF. The nucleotides are TGTGCCAGCAGTGAATGGGGACACCGCAATTCACCCCTCCACTTT. The rearrangement joined TRBV25-1 to TRBJ1-6, with TRBD1 as a weak D call on 6 bases. The junction carries 11 bases between V and J, which are trimmed by 1 base and 7 bases respectively. The CDR3 contains 15 residues, cysteine and phenylalanine counted. The DNA shown is the 45-base CDR3, in frame from base 1. Taken from the germline V gene, the CDR1 and CDR2 loops are MGHDK and SYGVNS.